This record looks at one TCR beta chain sequence and its context. This record comes from a study of T cells in Graves' hyperthyroidism and ophthalmopathy. RNA transcripts were the template for amplifying TCR beta CDR3 regions. RT-PCR in the first round (using the HTBI primer set) targeted the TCR CDR3. TCRdb analysed the multiplex PCR reads with MiXCR anew, one entry per CDR3 protein. The repertoire has 380,000 or so distinct CDR3 sequences, approximately 19% of them found once; the top ten carry roughly 3.5%. In germline, CDR1 is DFQATT, CDR2 SNEGSKA (reference sequence). The CDR3 is 14 amino acids. V shed 0 bases and J 6 bases; nucleotides not matched to a gene: 4.

This TCR was recovered from a woman aged 18-30 years with Graves' hyperthyroidism. What was sequenced was blood. The chain links TRBV20-1 to TRBJ2-7; 11 bases align to TRBD2. The CDR3 is CSARDRLAGTEQYF. The CDR3 region has the DNA TGCAGTGCTAGAGATCGACTAGCGGGGACCGAGCAGTACTTC.